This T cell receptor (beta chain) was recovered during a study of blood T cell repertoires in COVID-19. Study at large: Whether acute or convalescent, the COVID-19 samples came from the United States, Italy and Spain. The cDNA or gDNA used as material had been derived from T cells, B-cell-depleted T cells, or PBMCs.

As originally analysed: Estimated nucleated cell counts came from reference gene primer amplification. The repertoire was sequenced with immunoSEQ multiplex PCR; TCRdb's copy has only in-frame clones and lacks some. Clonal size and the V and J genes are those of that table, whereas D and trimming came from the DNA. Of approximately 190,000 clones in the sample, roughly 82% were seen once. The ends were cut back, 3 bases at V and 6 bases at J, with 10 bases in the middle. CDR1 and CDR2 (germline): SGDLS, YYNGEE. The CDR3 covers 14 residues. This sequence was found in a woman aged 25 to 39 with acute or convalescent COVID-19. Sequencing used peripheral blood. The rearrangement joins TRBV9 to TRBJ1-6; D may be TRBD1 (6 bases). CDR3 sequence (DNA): TGTGCCAGCAGCGCTCGACAGGTTAATTCACCCCTCCACTTT. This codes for CASSARQVNSPLHF.